This T cell receptor (beta chain) was identified in a study of graft-versus-host responses after intestinal transplantation. Background on the study: Recipients underwent multivisceral, liver-intestinal, or isolated intestinal transplants. Study-level points and caveats: There was an association between peak levels of circulating GvH clones and early post-transplant HvG declines.

On this clone: Its antigen is currently unknown.

Only in-frame clones appear in the TCRdb table, and some are missing; sequencing was by immunoSEQ multiplex PCR. The top ten clones hold approximately 1.4% of a sample with about 98,000 clones, 86% of them seen once. This receptor was taken from a human patient who received an intestinal transplant, so some T cells may come from the graft donor. The sample was PBMCs, taken 255 days after intestinal transplant.

The CDR3 sequence: CASSYMGGRTEAFF. The CDR3 DNA is TGTGCCAGCAGCTACATGGGGGGGCGCACTGAAGCTTTCTTT. This chain links TRBV5-6 with TRBJ1-1; the D gene is possibly TRBD1 (6 bases). Trimming removed 3 bases at V and 4 bases at J, with 13 bases between. The germline CDR1 and CDR2 sequences are SGHDT and YYEEEE. CDR3 length equals 14 residues.